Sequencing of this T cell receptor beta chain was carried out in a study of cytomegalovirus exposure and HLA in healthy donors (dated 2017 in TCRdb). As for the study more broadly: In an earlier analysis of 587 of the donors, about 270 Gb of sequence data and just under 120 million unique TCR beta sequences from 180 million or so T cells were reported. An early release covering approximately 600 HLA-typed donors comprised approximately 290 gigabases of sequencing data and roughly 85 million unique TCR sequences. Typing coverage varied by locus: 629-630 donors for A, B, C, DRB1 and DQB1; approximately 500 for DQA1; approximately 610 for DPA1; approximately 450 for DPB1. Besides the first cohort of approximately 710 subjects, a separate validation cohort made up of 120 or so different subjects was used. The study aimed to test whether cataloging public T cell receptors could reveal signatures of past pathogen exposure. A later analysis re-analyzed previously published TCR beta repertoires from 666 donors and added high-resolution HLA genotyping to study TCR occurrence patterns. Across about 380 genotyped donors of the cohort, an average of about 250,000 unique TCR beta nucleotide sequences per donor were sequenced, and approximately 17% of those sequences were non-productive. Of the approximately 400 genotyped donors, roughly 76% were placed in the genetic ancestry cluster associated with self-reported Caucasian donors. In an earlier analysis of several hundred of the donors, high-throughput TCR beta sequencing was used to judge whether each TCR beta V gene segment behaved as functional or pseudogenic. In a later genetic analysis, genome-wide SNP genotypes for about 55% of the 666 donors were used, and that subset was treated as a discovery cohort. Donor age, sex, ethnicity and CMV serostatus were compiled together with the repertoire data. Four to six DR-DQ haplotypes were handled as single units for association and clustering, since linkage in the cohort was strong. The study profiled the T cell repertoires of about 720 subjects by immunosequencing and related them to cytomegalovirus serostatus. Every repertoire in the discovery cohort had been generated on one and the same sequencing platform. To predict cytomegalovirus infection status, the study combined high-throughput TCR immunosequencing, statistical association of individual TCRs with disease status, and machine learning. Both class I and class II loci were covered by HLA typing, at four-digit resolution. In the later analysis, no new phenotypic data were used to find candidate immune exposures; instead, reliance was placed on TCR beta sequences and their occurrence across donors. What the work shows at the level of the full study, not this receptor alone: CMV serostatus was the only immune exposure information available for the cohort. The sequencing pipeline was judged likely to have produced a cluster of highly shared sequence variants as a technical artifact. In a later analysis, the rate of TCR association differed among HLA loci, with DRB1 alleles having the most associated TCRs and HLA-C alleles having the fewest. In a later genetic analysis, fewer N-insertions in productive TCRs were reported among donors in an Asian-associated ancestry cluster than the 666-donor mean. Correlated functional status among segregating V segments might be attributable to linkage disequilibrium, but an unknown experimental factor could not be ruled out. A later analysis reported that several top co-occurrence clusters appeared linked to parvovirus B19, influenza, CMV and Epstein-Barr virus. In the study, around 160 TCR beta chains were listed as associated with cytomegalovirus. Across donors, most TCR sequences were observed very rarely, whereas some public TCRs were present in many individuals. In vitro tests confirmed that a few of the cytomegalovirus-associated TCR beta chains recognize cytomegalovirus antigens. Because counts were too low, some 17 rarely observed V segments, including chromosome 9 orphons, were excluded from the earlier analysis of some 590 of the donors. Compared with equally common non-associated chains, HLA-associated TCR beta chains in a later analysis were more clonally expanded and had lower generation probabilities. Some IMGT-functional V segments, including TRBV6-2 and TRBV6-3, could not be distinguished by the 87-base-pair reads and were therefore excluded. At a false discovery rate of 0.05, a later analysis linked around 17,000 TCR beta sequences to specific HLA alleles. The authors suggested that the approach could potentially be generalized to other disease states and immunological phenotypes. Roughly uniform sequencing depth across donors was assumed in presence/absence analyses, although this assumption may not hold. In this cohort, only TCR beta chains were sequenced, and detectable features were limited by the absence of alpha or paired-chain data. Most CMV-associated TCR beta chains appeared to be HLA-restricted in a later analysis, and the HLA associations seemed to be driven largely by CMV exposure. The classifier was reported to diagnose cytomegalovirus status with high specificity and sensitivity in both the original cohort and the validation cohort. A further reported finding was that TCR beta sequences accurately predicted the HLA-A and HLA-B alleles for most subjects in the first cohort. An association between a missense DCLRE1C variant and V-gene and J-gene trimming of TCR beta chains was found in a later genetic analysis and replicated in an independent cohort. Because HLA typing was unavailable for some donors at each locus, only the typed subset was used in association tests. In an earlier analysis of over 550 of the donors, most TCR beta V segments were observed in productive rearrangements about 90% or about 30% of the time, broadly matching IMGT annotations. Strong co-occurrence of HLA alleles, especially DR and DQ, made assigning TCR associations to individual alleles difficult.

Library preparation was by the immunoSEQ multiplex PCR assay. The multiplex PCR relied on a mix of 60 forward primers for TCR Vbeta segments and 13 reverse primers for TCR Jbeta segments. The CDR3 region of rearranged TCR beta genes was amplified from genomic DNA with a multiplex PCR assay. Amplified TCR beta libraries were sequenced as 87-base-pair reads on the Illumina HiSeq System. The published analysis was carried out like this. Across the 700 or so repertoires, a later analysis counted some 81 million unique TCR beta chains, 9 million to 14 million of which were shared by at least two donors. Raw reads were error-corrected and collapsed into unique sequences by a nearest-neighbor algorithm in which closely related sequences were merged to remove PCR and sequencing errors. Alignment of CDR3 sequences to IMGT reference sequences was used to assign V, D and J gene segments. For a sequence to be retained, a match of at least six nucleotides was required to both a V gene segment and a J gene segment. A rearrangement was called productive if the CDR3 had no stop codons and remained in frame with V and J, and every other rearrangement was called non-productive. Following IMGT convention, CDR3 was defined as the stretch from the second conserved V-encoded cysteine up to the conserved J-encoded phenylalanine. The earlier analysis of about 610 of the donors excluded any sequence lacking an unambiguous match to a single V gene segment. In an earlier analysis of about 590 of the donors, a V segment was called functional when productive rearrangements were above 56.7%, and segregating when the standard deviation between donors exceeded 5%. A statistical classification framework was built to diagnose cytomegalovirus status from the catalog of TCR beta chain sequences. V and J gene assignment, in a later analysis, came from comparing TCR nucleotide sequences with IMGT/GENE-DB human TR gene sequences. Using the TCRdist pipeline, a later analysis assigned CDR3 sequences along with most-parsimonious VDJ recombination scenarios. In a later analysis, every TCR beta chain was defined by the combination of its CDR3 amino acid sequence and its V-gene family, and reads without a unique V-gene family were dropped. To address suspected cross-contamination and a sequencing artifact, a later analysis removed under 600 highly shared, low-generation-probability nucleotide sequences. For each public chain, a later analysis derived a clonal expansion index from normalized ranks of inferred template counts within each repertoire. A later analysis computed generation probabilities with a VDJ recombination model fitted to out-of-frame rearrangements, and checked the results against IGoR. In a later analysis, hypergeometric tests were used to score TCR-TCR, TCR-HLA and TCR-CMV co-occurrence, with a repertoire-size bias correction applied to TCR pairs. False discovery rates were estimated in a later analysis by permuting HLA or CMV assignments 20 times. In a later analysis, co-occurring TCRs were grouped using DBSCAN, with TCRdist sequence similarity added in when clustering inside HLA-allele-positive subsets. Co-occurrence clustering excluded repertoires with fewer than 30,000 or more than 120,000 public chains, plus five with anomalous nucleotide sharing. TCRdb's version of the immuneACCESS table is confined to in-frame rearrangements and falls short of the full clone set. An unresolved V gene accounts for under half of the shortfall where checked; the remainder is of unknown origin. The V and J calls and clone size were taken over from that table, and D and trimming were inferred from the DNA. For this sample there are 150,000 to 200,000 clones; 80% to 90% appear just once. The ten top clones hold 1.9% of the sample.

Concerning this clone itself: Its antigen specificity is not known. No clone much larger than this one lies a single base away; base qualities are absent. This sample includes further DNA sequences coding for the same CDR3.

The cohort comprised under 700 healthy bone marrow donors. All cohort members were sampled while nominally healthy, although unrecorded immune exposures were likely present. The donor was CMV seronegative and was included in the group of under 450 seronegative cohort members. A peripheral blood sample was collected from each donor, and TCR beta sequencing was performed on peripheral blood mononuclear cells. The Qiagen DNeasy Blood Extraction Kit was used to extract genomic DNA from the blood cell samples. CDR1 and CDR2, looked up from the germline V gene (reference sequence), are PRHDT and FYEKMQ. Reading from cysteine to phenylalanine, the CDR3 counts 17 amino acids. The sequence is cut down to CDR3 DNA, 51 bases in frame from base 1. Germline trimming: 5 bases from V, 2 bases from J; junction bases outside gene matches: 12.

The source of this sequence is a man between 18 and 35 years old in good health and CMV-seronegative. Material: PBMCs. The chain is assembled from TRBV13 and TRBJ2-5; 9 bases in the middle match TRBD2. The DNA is TGTGCCAGCAGCGGCGGGCTAGCGGGAAGGGGTCAAGAGACCCAGTACTTC. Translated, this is CASSGGLAGRGQETQYF.